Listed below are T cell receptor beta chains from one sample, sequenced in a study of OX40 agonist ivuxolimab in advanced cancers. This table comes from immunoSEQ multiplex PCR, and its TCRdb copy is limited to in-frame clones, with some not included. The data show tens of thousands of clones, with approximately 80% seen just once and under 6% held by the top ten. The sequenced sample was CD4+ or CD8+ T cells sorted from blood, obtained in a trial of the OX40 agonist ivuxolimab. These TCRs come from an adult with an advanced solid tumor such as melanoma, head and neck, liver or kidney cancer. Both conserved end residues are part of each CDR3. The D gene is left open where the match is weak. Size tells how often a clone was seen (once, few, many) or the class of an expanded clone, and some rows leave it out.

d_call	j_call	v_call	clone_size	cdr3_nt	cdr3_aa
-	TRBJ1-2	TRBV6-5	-	TGTGCCAGCAGTTATACTTCGGGGATGGACTATGGCTACACCTTC	CASSYTSGMDYGYTF
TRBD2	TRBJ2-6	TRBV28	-	TGTGCCAGCTCCCTCGGGAGGGGCAGGGGGGCCAACGTCCTGACTTTC	CASSLGRGRGANVLTF
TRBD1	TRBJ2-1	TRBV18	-	TGTGCCAGCTCACCGGACAGGGGGAATGAGCAGTTCTTC	CASSPDRGNEQFF
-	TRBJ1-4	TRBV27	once	TGTGCCAGCAGTTTTGGGGGGAGGGAAAAACTGTTTTTT	CASSFGGREKLFF
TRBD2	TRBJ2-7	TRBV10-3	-	TGTGCCATCAAAGCAGGACTAGATGTACACGAGCAGTACTTC	CAIKAGLDVHEQYF
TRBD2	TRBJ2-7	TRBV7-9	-	TGTGCCAGCAGCTTAGCACTAGCGGGGGGGTCCGGCGAGCAGTACTTC	CASSLALAGGSGEQYF
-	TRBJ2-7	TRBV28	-	TGTGCCAGCAGTTCGGGCGGTAACCGCTACGAGCAGTACTTC	CASSSGGNRYEQYF
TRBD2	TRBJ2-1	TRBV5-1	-	TGCGCCAGCAGCTTGGTCCCTAGCGGGAGTATCAATGAGCAGTTCTTC	CASSLVPSGSINEQFF
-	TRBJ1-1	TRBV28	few	TGTGCCAGCACCTTAGGAACACCGAACACTGAAGCTTTCTTT	CASTLGTPNTEAFF
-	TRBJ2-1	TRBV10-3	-	TGTGCCATCAGTGCGGACGCGAAATACAATGAGCAGTTCTTC	CAISADAKYNEQFF
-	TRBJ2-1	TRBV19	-	TGTGCCAGTAGGAACCCTGGATCCAAAGAGCAGTTCTTC	CASRNPGSKEQFF
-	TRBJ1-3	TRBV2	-	TGTGCCAGCAGTGACCAGGCCGGCTCTGGAAACACCATATATTTT	CASSDQAGSGNTIYF
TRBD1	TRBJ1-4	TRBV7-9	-	TGTGCCAGCAGCCAAGGGACAGTGGGGTATGAAAAACTGTTTTTT	CASSQGTVGYEKLFF
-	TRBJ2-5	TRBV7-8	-	TGTGCCAGCAGCTTAGGTAGTGCGGGGGCGGTTATGGAGACCCAGTACTTC	CASSLGSAGAVMETQYF
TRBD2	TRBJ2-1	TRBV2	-	TGTGCCAGCAGAGCGGGAGCTTACAATGAGCAGTTCTTC	CASRAGAYNEQFF
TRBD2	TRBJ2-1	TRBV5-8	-	TGTGCCAGCAGCTTGGGGGCTAGCGGGAGGAATGAGCAGTTCTTC	CASSLGASGRNEQFF
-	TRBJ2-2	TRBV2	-	TGTGCCAGCAGTGAAGGGCGACTGAACACCGGGGAGCTGTTTTTT	CASSEGRLNTGELFF
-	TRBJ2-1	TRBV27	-	TGTGCCAGCAGGGTGGGGGGAGCTTACAATGAGCAGTTCTTC	CASRVGGAYNEQFF
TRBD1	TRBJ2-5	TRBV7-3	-	TGTGCCAGCAAAGGGGACAGGGACCAAGAGACCCAGTACTTC	CASKGDRDQETQYF
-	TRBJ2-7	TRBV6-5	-	TGTGCCAGCAGTCTAAAGGCTCCGGGGGAGCAGTACTTC	CASSLKAPGEQYF
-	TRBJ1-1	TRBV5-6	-	TGTGCCAGCAGCTTCCAGGGGCAGTACAGGGTGGCTTTCTTT	CASSFQGQYRVAFF
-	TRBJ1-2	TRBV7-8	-	TGTGCCAGCACCAGAACAAGACAGAGTACCTATGGCTACACCTTC	CASTRTRQSTYGYTF
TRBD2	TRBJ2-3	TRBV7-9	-	TGTGCCAGCAGTCCGCCTATTGAGACTAGCGGGAGAGATACGCAGTATTTT	CASSPPIETSGRDTQYF
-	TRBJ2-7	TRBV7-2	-	TGTGCCAGCAGCTTAGGGGGGAACTCCTACGAGCAGTACTTC	CASSLGGNSYEQYF
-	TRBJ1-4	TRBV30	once	TGTGCCTGGACCCCGTCCCGGATAGGTGAAAAACTGTTTTTT	CAWTPSRIGEKLFF
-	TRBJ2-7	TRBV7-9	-	TGTGCCAGCAGCTTAGCCAGGGAAGCGATCGAGCAGTACTTC	CASSLAREAIEQYF
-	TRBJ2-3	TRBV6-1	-	TGTGCCGCCAAAAGACCTTCTGGAAATACGCAGTATTTT	CAAKRPSGNTQYF